This is a list of T cell receptor beta chains from one sample in a study of blood T cell repertoires in COVID-19. TCRdb's table, derived via immunoSEQ multiplex PCR, lists solely in-frame clones and lacks some. Of about 300,000 clones listed, 86% are singletons. Sequenced input: PBMCs or T cells enriched from blood (not recorded which). The receptors stem from a man aged 30 to 45 who had recovered from COVID-19. Both conserved end residues are part of each CDR3. Each record gives: J gene, V gene, CDR3 protein.

>TRBJ1-5|TRBV19
CASTPRGLDSNQPQHF
>TRBJ1-6|TRBV28
CASSRLGVGQSPLHF
>TRBJ2-7|TRBV27
CASSLGQGRIHEQYF
>TRBJ2-3|TRBV25-1
CASSVLAGAGPSTDTQYF
>TRBJ2-7|TRBV30
CAWSVRDYEQYF
>TRBJ2-7|TRBV3-1/TRBV3-2
CASSQDGGAYEQYF
>TRBJ2-1|TRBV28
CASTVRNEQFF
>TRBJ2-4|TRBV19
CASSRLDKNIQYF
>TRBJ1-1|TRBV28
CASSLISGQVNTEAFF
>TRBJ2-2|TRBV7-7
CASSSTRYYTGELFF
>TRBJ2-5|TRBV5-4
CASSPPGVRAGETQYF
>TRBJ2-3|TRBV5-4
CASSAGGVGDTQYF
>TRBJ1-5|TRBV2
CASSEAGGAGNQPQHF
>TRBJ2-7|TRBV9
CASSVAPGGYEQYF
>TRBJ1-1|TRBV6-5
CASRRTGSNTEAFF
>TRBJ2-5|TRBV6-6
CASSPWGLAGGPRTQYF
>TRBJ2-1|TRBV15
CATSPSRGQATTSGSYNEQFF
>TRBJ2-2|TRBV9
CASSPPPGQANTGELFF
>TRBJ1-2|TRBV11-2
CASSFNGGLNGYTF
>TRBJ2-7|TRBV18
CASSPITGDEQYF
>TRBJ2-7|TRBV30
CAWSAGTGTYEQYF
>TRBJ1-5|TRBV30
CAWSGFQQGANQPQHF
>TRBJ1-1|TRBV4-1
CASSHQDRGTEAFF
>TRBJ1-4|TRBV7-9
CASSRSTGGGEKLFF
>TRBJ2-7|TRBV11-2
CASSPGLAGGRSSYEQYF
>TRBJ2-1|TRBV24-1
CATSDPPGGFYNEQFF
>TRBJ2-5|TRBV30
CAWSTEQGTQYF
>TRBJ2-3|TRBV27
CASTYLPGDTQYF
>TRBJ2-1|TRBV11-3
CASSLEGLADNEQFF
>TRBJ2-3|TRBV6-5
CASSYSRDTQYF
>TRBJ2-7|TRBV27
CASSLSQGGGEQYF
>TRBJ1-1|TRBV19
CASSSIMTGTGGPEAFF
>TRBJ2-3|TRBV7-2
CASSFSADTQYF
>TRBJ1-4|TRBV5-1
CASSFLGPSSEKLFF
>TRBJ2-1|TRBV30
CAWSVLGGYNEQFF
>TRBJ1-5|TRBV6-1
CASSEAWGANQPQHF
>TRBJ2-7|TRBV29-1
CSVVRRDKDEQYF
>TRBJ2-7|TRBV2
CASRPRGQAAYEQYF
>TRBJ2-5|TRBV7-7
CASSSRLGLGGETQYF
>TRBJ2-2|TRBV4-1
CASSQAPGQGSGELFF
>TRBJ1-2|TRBV5-1
CASSSNAGPTYGYTF
>TRBJ1-1|TRBV18
CASSPVQGNTEAFF
>TRBJ1-5|TRBV18
CASSPPSVRGSNQPQHF
>TRBJ2-3|TRBV4-2
CASRYTSGGTDTQYF
>TRBJ2-1|TRBV2
CASSDPGGNYNEQFF
>TRBJ2-1|TRBV5-1
CASTLSARTSGMNEQFF
>TRBJ2-1|TRBV6-5
CASTNYGEQFF
>TRBJ2-1|TRBV4-2
CASSQGERPGSSEQFF
>TRBJ2-7|TRBV7-9
CASSLAGVPHEQYF
>TRBJ1-5|TRBV15
CATSKPTGPNQPQHF
>TRBJ2-5|TRBV15
CATSGIAETQYF
>TRBJ1-2|TRBV4-2
CASSHATGVNYGYTF
>TRBJ2-3|TRBV24-1
CATSATQGTDTQYF
>TRBJ2-5|TRBV15
CATSRSDRGYKETQYF
>TRBJ2-2|TRBV6-4
CASSVLGAGELFF
>TRBJ1-1|TRBV28
CASSPGQGAQGAFF
>TRBJ1-1|TRBV27
CASSFGAGTEAFF
>TRBJ1-2|TRBV7-9
CASSDRQGANYGYTF
>TRBJ1-3|TRBV19
CASSSQHRGGNTIYF